This TCR beta chain is from a study of blood T cell repertoires in COVID-19. Sequenced by immunoSEQ multiplex PCR; TCRdb stores in-frame clones only, minus some. The sample has some 460,000 clones, nearly 90% seen once. Assignments of participants to cohorts depended upon their own reported clinical history. The V gene end was trimmed by 5 bases and the J gene end by 4 bases; junction bases not matched to a gene: 13. Germline-derived CDR1 and CDR2 are MGHRA and YSYEKL. CDR3 length equals 17 residues. The TCR comes from a woman in her late teens or twenties with acute COVID-19. Sequences were obtained from PBMCs or T cells enriched from blood (not recorded which). J is TRBJ2-2 and V is TRBV4-1, with 7 nucleotides matching TRBD2. This chain's CDR3 is CASSTHRSGAATGELFF. The CDR3 DNA sequence: TGCGCCAGCAGCACACATAGGAGCGGGGCGGCCACCGGGGAGCTGTTTTTT.